This T cell receptor (beta chain) comes out of a study of control samples from healthy donors and cancer patients. The CDR3 is 11 residues long. Trimming removed 4 bases from V and 6 bases from J; junction bases left unmatched: 3. CDR1 is SQVTM, CDR2 ANQGSEA, per germline. Some clones are missing from TCRdb's copy, which holds only in-frame ones; the method was immunoSEQ multiplex PCR. The data hold 120,000 or so clones, with around 92% observed a single time. The sequenced sample consisted of PBMCs. The chain carries TRBV29-1 and TRBJ2-7; 7 nucleotides agree with TRBD2. The sequence came from a man older than 75 with head and neck cancer. The CDR3 sequence is CSVGTRGEQYF. The CDR3 DNA follows: TGCAGCGTTGGGACTAGGGGCGAGCAGTACTTC.